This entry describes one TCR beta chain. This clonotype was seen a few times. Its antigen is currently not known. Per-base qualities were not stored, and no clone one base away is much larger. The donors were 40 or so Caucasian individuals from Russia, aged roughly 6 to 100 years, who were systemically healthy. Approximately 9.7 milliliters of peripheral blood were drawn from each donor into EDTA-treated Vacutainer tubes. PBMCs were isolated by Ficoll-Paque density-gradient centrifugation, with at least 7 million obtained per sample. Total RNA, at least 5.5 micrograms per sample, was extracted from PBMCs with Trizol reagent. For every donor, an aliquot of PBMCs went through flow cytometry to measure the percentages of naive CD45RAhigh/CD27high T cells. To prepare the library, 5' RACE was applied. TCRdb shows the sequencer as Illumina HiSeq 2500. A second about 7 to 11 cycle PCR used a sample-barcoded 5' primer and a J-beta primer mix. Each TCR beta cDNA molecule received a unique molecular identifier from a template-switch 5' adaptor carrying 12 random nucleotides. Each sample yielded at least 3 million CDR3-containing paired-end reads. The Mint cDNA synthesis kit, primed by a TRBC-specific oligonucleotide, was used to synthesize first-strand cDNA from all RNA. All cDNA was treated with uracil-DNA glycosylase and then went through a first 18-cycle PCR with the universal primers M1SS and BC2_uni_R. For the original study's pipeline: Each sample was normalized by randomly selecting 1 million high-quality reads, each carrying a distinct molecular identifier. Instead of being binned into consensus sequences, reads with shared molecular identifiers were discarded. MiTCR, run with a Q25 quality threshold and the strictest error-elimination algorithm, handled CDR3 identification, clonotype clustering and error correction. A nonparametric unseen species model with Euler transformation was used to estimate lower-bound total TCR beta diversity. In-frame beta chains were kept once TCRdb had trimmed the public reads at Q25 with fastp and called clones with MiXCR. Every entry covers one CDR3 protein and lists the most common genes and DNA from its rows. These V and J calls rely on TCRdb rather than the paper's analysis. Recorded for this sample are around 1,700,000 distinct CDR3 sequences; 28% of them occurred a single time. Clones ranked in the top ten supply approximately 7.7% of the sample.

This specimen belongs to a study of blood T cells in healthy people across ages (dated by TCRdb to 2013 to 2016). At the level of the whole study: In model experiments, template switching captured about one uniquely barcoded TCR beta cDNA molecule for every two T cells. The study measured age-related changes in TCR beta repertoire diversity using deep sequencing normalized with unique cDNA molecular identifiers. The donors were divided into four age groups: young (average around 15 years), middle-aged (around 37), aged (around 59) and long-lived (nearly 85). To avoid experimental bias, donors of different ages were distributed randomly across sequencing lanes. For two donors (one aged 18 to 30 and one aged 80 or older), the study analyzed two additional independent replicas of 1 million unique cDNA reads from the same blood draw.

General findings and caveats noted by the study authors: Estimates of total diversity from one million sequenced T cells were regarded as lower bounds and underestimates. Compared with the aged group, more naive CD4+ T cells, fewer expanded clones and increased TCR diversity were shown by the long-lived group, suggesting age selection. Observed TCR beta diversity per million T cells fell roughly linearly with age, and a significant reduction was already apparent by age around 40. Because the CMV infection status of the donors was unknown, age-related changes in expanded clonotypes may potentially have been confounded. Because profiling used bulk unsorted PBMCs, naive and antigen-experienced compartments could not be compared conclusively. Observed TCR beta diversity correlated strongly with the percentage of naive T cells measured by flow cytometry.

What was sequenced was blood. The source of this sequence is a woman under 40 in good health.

The DNA is as follows: TGTGCCAGCAGCTTGGAGCCGGGGATTAGCTATGGCTACACCTTC. Protein translation: CASSLEPGISYGYTF. The chain joins TRBV5-6 to TRBJ1-2, with an unclear D gene assignment. The cysteine opens and the phenylalanine closes a CDR3 of 15 amino acids. Of all the DNA, just the CDR3 is kept, 45 bases in frame from base 1. CDR1 and CDR2, looked up from the germline V gene, are SGHDT and YYEEEE. V and J lose 0 bases and 4 bases, and a span of 13 bases separates them.